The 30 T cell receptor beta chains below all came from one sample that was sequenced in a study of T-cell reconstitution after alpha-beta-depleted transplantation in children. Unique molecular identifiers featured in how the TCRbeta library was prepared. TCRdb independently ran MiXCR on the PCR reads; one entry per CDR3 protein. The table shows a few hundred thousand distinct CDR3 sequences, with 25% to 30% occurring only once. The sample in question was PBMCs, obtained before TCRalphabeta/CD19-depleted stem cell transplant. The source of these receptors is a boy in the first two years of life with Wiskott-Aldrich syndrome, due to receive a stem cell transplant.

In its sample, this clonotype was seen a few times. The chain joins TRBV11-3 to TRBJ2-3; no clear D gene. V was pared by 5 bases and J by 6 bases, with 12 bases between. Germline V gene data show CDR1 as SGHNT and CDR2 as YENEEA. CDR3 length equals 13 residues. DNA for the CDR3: TGTGCCAGCAGCCCCAGAGTCTACGATACGCAGTATTTT. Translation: CASSPRVYDTQYF. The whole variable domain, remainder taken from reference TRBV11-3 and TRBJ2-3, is EAGVVQSPRYKIIEKKQPVAFWCNPISGHNTLYWYLQNLGQGPELLIRYENEEAVDDSQLPKDRFSAERLKGVDSTLKIQPAELGDSAVYLCASSPRVYDTQYFGPGTRLTVL.

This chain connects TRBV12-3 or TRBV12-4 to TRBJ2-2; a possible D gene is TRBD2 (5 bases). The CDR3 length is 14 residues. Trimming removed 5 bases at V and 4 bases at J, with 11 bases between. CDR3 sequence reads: CASSKWESTGELFF. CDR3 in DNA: TGTGCCAGCAGTAAGTGGGAGAGCACCGGGGAGCTGTTTTTT.

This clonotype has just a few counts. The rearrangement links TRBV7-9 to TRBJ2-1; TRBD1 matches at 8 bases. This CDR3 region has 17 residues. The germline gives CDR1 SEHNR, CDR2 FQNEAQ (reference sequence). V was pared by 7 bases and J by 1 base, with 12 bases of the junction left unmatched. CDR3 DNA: TGTGCCAGCACCCCAGGACAGGGCATACCATCCTACAATGAGCAGTTCTTC. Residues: CASTPGQGIPSYNEQFF. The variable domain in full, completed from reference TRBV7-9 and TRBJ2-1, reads DTGVSQNPRHKITKRGQNVTFRCDPISEHNRLYWYRQTLGQGPEFLTYFQNEAQLEKSRLLSDRFSAERPKGSFSTLEIQRTEQGDSAMYLCASTPGQGIPSYNEQFFGPGTRLTVL.

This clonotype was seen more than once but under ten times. The CDR3 nucleotides read TGTGCCAGCAGTTCAGAGGGGGACACTGAAGCTTTCTTT. Protein product: CASSSEGDTEAFF. The gene calls are TRBV12-3 or TRBV12-4 and TRBJ1-1, with TRBD1 as a possible D gene (6 bases). Trimming left V 4 bases short and J 3 bases short, with 9 bases between. The CDR3 has 13 amino acids.

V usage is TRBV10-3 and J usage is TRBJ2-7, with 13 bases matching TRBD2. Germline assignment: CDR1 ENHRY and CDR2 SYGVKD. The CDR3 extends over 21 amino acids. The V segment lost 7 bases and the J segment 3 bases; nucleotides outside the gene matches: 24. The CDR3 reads CAIKQGTGTSGVPPSFYEQYF. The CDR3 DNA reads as TGTGCCATCAAACAGGGGACCGGGACTAGCGGGGTTCCCCCTAGCTTCTACGAGCAGTACTTC.

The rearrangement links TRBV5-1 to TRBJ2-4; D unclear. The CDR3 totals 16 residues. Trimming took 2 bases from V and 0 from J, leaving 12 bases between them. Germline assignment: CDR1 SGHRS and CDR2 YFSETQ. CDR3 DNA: TGCGCCAGCAGCTTTCGTACGGGCTCAGCCAAAAACATTCAGTACTTC. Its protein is CASSFRTGSAKNIQYF.

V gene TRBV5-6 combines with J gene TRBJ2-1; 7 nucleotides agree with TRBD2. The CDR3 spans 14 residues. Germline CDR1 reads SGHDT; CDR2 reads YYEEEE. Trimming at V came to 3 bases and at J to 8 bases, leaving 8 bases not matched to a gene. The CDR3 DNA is TGTGCCAGCAGCTACGGGACTAACCTCGATGAGCAGTTCTTC. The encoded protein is CASSYGTNLDEQFF.

The CDR3 region is CASSPVIRATEAFF. CDR3 in DNA: TGTGCCAGCAGCCCAGTCATCAGGGCCACTGAAGCTTTCTTT. This chain connects TRBV7-2 to TRBJ1-1; D may be TRBD1 (5 bases). The CDR3 runs 14 residues. Trimming pared 5 bases from V and 4 bases from J, leaving 14 bases between. CDR1 is SGHTA, CDR2 FQGNSA, per germline.

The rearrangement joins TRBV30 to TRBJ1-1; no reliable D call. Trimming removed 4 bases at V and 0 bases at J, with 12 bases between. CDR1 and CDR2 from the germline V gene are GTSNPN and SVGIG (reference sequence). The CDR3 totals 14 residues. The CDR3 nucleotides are TGTGCCTGGACCGGCGGCAGGATGAACACTGAAGCTTTCTTT. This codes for CAWTGGRMNTEAFF.

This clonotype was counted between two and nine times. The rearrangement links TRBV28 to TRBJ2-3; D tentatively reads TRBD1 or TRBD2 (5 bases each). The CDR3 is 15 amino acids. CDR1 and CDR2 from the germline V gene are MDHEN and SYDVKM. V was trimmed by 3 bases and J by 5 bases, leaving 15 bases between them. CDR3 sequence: CASSLGETGIDTQYF. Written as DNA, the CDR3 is TGTGCCAGCAGTTTGGGGGAAACGGGAATAGATACGCAGTATTTT. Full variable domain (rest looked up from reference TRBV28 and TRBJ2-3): DVKVTQSSRYLVKRTGEKVFLECVQDMDHENMFWYRQDPGLGLRLIYFSYDVKMKEKGDIPEGYSVSREKKERFSLILESASTNQTSMYLCASSLGETGIDTQYFGPGTRLTVL.

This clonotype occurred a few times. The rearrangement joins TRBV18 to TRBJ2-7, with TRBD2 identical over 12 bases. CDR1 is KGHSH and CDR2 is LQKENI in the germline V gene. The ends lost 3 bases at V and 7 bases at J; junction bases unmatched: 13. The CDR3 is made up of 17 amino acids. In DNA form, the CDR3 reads TGTGCCAGCTCACCCGGACTAGCGGGATCGCGGCTTGGGGAGCAGTACTTC. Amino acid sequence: CASSPGLAGSRLGEQYF.

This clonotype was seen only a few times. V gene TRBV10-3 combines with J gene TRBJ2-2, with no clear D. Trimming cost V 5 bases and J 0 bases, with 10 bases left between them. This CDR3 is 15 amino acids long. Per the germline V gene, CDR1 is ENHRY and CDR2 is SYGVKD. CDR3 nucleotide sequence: TGTGCCATCAGTCCGGCTGGGGCGAACACCGGGGAGCTGTTTTTT. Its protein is CAISPAGANTGELFF.

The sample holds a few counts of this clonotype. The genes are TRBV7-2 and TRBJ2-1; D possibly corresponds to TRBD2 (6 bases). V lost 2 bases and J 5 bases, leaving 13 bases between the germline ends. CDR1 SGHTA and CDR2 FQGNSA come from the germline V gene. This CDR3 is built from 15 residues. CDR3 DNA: TGTGCCAGCAGCTTACAACTAGCTAGGAACAATGAGCAGTTCTTC. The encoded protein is CASSLQLARNNEQFF.

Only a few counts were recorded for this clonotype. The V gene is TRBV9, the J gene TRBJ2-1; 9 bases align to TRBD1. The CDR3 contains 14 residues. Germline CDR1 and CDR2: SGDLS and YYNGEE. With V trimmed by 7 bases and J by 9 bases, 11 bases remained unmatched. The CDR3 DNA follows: TGTGCCAGCGAACCGGGACAGGGCTTAATTGAGCAGTTCTTC. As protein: CASEPGQGLIEQFF.

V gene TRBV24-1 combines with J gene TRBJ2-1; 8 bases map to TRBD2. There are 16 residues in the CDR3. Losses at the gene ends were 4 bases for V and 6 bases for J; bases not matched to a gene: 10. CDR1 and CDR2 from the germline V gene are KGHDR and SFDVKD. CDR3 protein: CATSDRRTSKGNEQFF. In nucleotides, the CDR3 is TGTGCCACCAGTGACAGGAGGACTAGCAAAGGCAATGAGCAGTTCTTC.

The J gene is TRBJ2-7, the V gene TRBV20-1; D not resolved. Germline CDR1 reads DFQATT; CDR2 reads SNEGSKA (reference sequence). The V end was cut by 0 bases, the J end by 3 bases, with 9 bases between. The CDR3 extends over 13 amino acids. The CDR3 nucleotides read TGCAGTGCTAGAGATAGGTACGACTACGAGCAGTACTTC. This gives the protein CSARDRYDYEQYF.

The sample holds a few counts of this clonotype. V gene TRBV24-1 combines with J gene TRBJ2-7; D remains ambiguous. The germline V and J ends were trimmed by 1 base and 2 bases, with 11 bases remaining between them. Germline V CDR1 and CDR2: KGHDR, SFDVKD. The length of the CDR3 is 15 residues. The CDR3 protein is CATSDLPPYPYEQYF. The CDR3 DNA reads TGTGCCACCAGTGATTTACCCCCTTATCCCTACGAGCAGTACTTC.

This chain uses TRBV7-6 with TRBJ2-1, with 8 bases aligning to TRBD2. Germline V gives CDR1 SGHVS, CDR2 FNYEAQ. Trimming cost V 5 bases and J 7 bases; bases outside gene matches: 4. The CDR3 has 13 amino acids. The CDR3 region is CASSPRLANEQFF. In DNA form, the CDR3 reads TGTGCCAGCAGCCCACGACTAGCGAATGAGCAGTTCTTC. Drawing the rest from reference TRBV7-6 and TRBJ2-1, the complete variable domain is GAGVSQSPRYKVTKRGQDVALRCDPISGHVSLYWYRQALGQGPEFLTYFNYEAQQDKSGLPNDRFSAERPEGSISTLTIQRTEQRDSAMYRCASSPRLANEQFFGPGTRLTVL.

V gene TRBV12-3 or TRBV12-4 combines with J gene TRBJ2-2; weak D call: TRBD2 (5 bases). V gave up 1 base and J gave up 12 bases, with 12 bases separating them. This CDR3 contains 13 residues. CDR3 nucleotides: TGTGCCAGCAGTTTAGTTTGGTCGGGAAAGCTGTTTTTT. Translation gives CASSLVWSGKLFF.

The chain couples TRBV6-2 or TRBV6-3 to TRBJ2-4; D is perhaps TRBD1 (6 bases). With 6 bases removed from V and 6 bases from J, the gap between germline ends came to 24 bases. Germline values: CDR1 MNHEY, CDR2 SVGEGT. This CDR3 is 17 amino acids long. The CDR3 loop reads CASSPRVLWGHLNIQYF. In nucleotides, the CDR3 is TGTGCCAGCAGCCCCCGTGTACTCTGGGGGCATTTAAACATTCAGTACTTC.

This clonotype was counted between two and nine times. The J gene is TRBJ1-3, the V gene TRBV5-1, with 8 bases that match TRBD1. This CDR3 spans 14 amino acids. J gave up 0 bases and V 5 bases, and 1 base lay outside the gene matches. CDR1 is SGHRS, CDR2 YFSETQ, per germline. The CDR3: CASRTGDSGNTIYF. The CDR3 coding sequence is TGCGCCAGCAGGACAGGGGACTCTGGAAACACCATATATTTT.

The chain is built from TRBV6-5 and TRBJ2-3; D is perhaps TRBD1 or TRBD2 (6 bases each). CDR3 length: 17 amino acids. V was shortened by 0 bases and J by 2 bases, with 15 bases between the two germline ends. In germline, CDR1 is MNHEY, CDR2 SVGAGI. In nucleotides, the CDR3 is TGTGCCAGCAGTTACTCTGGGGTAGGGGGGCCCACAGATACGCAGTATTTT. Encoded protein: CASSYSGVGGPTDTQYF.

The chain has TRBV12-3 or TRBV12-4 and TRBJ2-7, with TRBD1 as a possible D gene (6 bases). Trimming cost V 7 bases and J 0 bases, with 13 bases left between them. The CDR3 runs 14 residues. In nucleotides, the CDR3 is TGTGCCAGCACCAAACAGGGAACCTCCTACGAGCAGTACTTC. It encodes CASTKQGTSYEQYF.

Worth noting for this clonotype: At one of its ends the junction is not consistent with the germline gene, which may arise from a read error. CDR3 DNA: TGCAGCGTTGACTACAATGACCAGTTCTTC. Encoded protein: CSVDYNDQFF. This rearrangement joins TRBV29-1 to TRBJ2-1; no clear D gene. Germline V lookup: CDR1 SQVTM, CDR2 ANQGSEA. This CDR3 contains 10 residues.

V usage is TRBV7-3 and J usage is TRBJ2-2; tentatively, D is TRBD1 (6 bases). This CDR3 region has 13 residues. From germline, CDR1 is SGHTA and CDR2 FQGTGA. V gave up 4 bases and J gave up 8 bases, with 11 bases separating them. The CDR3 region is CASSSLDRGELFF. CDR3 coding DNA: TGTGCCAGCAGCTCCCTTGACAGGGGGGAGCTGTTTTTT.

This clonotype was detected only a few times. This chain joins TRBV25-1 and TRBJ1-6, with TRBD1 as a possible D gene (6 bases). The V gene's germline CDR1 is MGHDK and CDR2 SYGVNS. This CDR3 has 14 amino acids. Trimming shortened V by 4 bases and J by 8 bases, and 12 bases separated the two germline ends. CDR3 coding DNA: TGTGCCAGCAGTGCAGGGGTTCAACATTCACCCCTCCACTTT. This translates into CASSAGVQHSPLHF. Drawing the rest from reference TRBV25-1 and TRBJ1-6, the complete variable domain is EADIYQTPRYLVIGTGKKITLECSQTMGHDKMYWYQQDPGMELHLIHYSYGVNSTEKGDLSSESTVSRIRTEHFPLTLESARPSHTSQYLCASSAGVQHSPLHFGNGTRLTVT.

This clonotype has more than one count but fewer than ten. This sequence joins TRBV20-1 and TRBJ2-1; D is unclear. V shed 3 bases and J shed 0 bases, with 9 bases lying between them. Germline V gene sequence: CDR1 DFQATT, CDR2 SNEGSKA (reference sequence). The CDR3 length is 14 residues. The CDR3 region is CSASRRSSYNEQFF. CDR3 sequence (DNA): TGCAGTGCTAGTAGGCGGAGCTCCTACAATGAGCAGTTCTTC.

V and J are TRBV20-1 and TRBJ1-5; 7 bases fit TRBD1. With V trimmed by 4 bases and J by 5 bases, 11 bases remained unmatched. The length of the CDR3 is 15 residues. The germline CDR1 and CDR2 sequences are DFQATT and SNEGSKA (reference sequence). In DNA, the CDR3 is TGCAGTGCTACCCCAGCGGCAGGGGGTTATCAGCCCCAGCATTTT. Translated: CSATPAAGGYQPQHF.

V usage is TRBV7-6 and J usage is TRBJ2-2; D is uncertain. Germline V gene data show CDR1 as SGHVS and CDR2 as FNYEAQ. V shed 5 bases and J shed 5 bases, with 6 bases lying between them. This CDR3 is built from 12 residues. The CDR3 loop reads CASSRKTGELFF. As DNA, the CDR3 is TGTGCCAGCAGCCGGAAGACCGGGGAGCTGTTTTTT.

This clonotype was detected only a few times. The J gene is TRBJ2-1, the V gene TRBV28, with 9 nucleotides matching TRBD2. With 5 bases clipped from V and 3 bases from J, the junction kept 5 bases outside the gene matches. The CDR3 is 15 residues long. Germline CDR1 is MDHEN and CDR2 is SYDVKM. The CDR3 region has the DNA TGTGCCAGCAGTAATAGCGGGAGTAACTACAATGAGCAGTTCTTC. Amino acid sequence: CASSNSGSNYNEQFF.